The 25 T cell receptor beta chains in this list originate from one sample, sequenced in a study of blood T cell repertoires in COVID-19. TCRdb's table, derived via immunoSEQ multiplex PCR, lists solely in-frame clones and lacks some. The data hold approximately 350,000 clones, with about nine tenths observed a single time. Sequencing was performed on peripheral blood. The receptor set was obtained from a woman aged 45-65 years with COVID-19, enrolled during active disease.

The chain couples TRBV13 to TRBJ2-1; TRBD2 aligns across 10 bases. The CDR3 has 17 residues. The germline V gene encodes CDR1 PRHDT and CDR2 FYEKMQ (reference sequence). With V trimmed by 5 bases and J by 8 bases, 15 bases remained unmatched. Here the CDR3 DNA reads TGTGCCAGCAGCGAACGTTCTAGCGGGAGAAGGTGGGATGAGCAGTTCTTC. Protein: CASSERSSGRRWDEQFF.

The genes are TRBV9 and TRBJ2-1; 7 nucleotides match TRBD2. This CDR3 contains 16 residues. Germline CDR1 SGDLS, CDR2 YYNGEE. Trimming removed 7 bases from V and 6 bases from J; junction bases left unmatched: 16. The CDR3 sequence: CASGSSAREESNEQFF. For the CDR3, the DNA is TGTGCCAGCGGTTCTAGTGCTCGGGAGGAAAGCAATGAGCAGTTCTTC.

V usage is TRBV5-3 and J usage is TRBJ2-3; TRBD1 agrees at 7 bases. TRBV5-3 is marked as an open reading frame, function uncertain. The CDR3 totals 18 residues. The ends lost 0 bases at V and 2 bases at J; junction bases unmatched: 12. This CDR3 is CARSLEGQGVTYTDTQYF. The CDR3 coding sequence is TGTGCCAGAAGCTTGGAAGGGCAGGGGGTGACTTACACAGATACGCAGTATTTT.

This chain connects TRBV9 to TRBJ2-1; TRBD2 aligns across 9 bases. Trimming at V came to 3 bases and at J to 2 bases, leaving 6 bases not matched to a gene. CDR3 length: 16 residues. The germline V gene has CDR1 SGDLS and CDR2 YYNGEE. The CDR3 DNA reads as TGTGCCAGCAGCGGAGGACTAGCGATTGCCTACAATGAGCAGTTCTTC. The encoded protein is CASSGGLAIAYNEQFF.

This chain uses TRBV6-6 with TRBJ2-7, with D perhaps matching TRBD1 (5 bases). CDR1 is MNHNY, CDR2 SVGAGI, per germline (reference sequence). This CDR3 spans 13 amino acids. The V and J ends lost 4 bases and 2 bases respectively, with 9 bases between them. CDR3 amino acids: CASSFDRAYEQYF. The CDR3 DNA reads TGTGCCAGCAGTTTCGACAGAGCCTACGAGCAGTACTTC.

This clone was detected only a few times. The V and J genes are TRBV4-2 and TRBJ2-1; unclear D gene. The CDR3 loop spans 14 amino acids. Trimming took off 0 bases at V and 4 bases at J, with 7 bases between the two ends. Per germline, CDR1 LGHNA and CDR2 YNFKEQ. CDR3 nucleotide sequence: TGTGCCAGCAGCCAAGATTACGGGTACAATGAGCAGTTCTTC. This sequence encodes CASSQDYGYNEQFF.

The chain uses TRBV14 and TRBJ2-3, with 9 nucleotides matching TRBD2. Germline V lookup: CDR1 SGHDN, CDR2 FVKESK. This CDR3 is built from 15 residues. V trimming: 2 bases; J trimming: 4 bases; junction bases outside the gene matches: 4. The CDR3 DNA follows: TGTGCCAGCAGCCAACTAGCGGGACTTGCAGATACGCAGTATTTT. Translation gives CASSQLAGLADTQYF.

Remarks on this clone: A junction boundary mismatches the germline segment, possibly from a read error. The rearrangement uses TRBV6-5 and TRBJ2-7; a weak D match, TRBD1 (6 bases). Germline V gives CDR1 MNHEY, CDR2 SVGAGI. The CDR3 consists of 15 residues. The DNA for the CDR3 is TGTGCCAGTAGCGTCCTTGAGGGGGTCTCCCACGAGCAGTACTTC. Translating it yields CASSVLEGVSHEQYF.

The chain recombines TRBV6-5 with TRBJ2-7; 10 nucleotides line up with TRBD2. CDR1 is MNHEY and CDR2 is SVGAGI in the germline V gene. The CDR3 spans 15 residues. After removal of 0 bases from V and 6 bases from J, the junction contained 5 bases not matched to a gene. The CDR3 region is CASSYSSSGSFEQYF. CDR3 in DNA: TGTGCCAGCAGTTACTCGTCTAGCGGGAGTTTCGAGCAGTACTTC.

The chain uses TRBV4-3 and TRBJ2-1, with D maybe TRBD1 (6 bases). CDR1 and CDR2 from the germline V gene are LGHNA and YSLEER. V lost 2 bases and J lost 2, with 13 bases in between. This CDR3 is 16 amino acids long. The CDR3 protein is CASSQTRTAAYNEQFF. The CDR3, as DNA: TGCGCCAGCAGCCAAACTCGGACAGCCGCCTACAATGAGCAGTTCTTC.

The rearrangement joins TRBV5-1 to TRBJ2-7, with 7 bases lining up with TRBD2. The CDR3 is 14 amino acids. Germline-derived CDR1 and CDR2 are SGHRS and YFSETQ. V was pared by 5 bases and J by 4 bases, with 9 bases of the junction left unmatched. CDR3 DNA sequence: TGCGCCAGCAGGGAAGCGGGAAAAGGGTACGAGCAGTACTTC. Its translation: CASREAGKGYEQYF. Full variable domain (missing parts from reference TRBV5-1 and TRBJ2-7): KAGVTQTPRYLIKTRGQQVTLSCSPISGHRSVSWYQQTPGQGLQFLFEYFSETQRNKGNFPGRFSGRQFSNSRSEMNVSTLELGDSALYLCASREAGKGYEQYFGPGTRLTVT.

The J gene is TRBJ2-7, the V gene TRBV5-6; TRBD1 might be the D (6 bases). Germline values: CDR1 SGHDT, CDR2 YYEEEE. V lost 4 bases to trimming and J lost 1 base, with 15 bases between them. The CDR3 has 15 amino acids. The CDR3: CASSDQLRGSYEQYF. CDR3 coding DNA: TGTGCCAGCAGCGATCAACTCAGGGGTTCCTACGAGCAGTACTTC.

This chain connects TRBV11-2 to TRBJ2-1; tentatively, D is TRBD2 (6 bases). CDR1 SGHAT and CDR2 FQNNGV come from the germline V gene. V lost 9 bases to trimming and J lost 5 bases, with 17 bases between them. This CDR3 is 14 amino acids long. In nucleotides, the CDR3 is TGTGCCAGTCGCCGTTTGGGAGGCAACAATGAGCAGTTCTTC. Encoded protein: CASRRLGGNNEQFF. The full variable domain, in which reference TRBV11-2 and TRBJ2-1 provide the parts outside the CDR3, is EAGVAQSPRYKIIEKRQSVAFWCNPISGHATLYWYQQILGQGPKLLIQFQNNGVVDDSQLPKDRFSAERLKGVDSTLKIQPAKLEDSAVYLCASRRLGGNNEQFFGPGTRLTVL.

The chain links TRBV7-2 to TRBJ2-3, with 7 positions matching TRBD2. CDR1 SGHTA and CDR2 FQGNSA come from the germline V gene. The CDR3 extends over 17 amino acids. Trimming took 4 bases from V and 1 from J; bases not matched to a gene: 11. CDR3 region: CASSSPPLSGGTDTQYF. The CDR3 nucleotides read TGTGCCAGCAGCTCCCCCCCCTTGAGCGGGGGCACAGATACGCAGTATTTT.

This clone was seen only once. This chain joins TRBV3-1 (or the pseudogene TRBV3-2) and TRBJ1-2, with unresolved D. Germline values: CDR1 LGHDT, CDR2 YNNKEL (reference sequence). V gave up 4 bases and J gave up 4 bases, with 13 bases separating them. This CDR3 is 14 amino acids long. DNA of the CDR3: TGTGCCAGCAGCCCCCCACGCGGTTTCTATGGCTACACCTTC. Translated: CASSPPRGFYGYTF.

For the CDR3, the DNA is TGCGCCAGCAGCTTGGGGGCAGGGACCTACGAGCAGTACTTC. Protein sequence: CASSLGAGTYEQYF. The chain couples TRBV5-1 to TRBJ2-7; TRBD1 is a possible D gene (5 bases). Trimming pared 0 bases from V and 2 bases from J, leaving 9 bases between. From germline, CDR1 is SGHRS and CDR2 YFSETQ. The length of the CDR3 is 14 residues.

The rearrangement uses TRBV5-1 and TRBJ1-6, with D possibly matching TRBD1 (6 bases). The V gene lost 4 bases and the J gene lost 9 bases, with 14 bases spanning the gap. The CDR3 is 14 residues long. Germline-derived CDR1 and CDR2 are SGHRS and YFSETQ. The CDR3 sequence is CASSLGGGGSPLHF. CDR3 bases: TGCGCCAGCAGCCTAGGGGGTGGTGGTTCACCCCTCCACTTT.

V usage is TRBV18 and J usage is TRBJ1-1; 10 nucleotides agree with TRBD1. V shed 3 bases, J shed 6 bases, and the junction held 7 bases outside the gene matches. Germline V gene lookup returns CDR1 KGHSH and CDR2 LQKENI. The CDR3 runs to 15 residues. The CDR3 DNA sequence: TGTGCCAGCTCACCGACAGGGGGCCGGATCGCTGAAGCTTTCTTT. This encodes CASSPTGGRIAEAFF.

For this clone: This CDR3 is also generated by other DNA sequences in the sample. The chain couples TRBV11-2 to TRBJ1-1; D uncertain. The germline V and J ends were trimmed by 0 bases and 5 bases, with 7 bases remaining between them. Germline loops: CDR1 SGHAT, CDR2 FQNNGV. The CDR3 is 13 amino acids. The CDR3 sequence: CASSLDRGTEAFF. In DNA, the CDR3 is TGTGCCAGCAGCTTAGATCGGGGTACTGAAGCTTTCTTT.

The chain is built from TRBV19 and TRBJ1-4, with 9 bases matching TRBD1. The CDR3 is 17 amino acids. Germline trimming cut 5 bases from V and 0 bases from J; bases unmatched to any gene: 7. The germline gives CDR1 LNHDA, CDR2 SQIVND (reference sequence). Written as DNA, the CDR3 is TGTGCCAGTAGTCCACAGGGGGCCTTTGCAACTAATGAAAAACTGTTTTTT. Translating it yields CASSPQGAFATNEKLFF.

About this clone itself: This sample also contains other DNA sequences that code for the same CDR3. This chain uses TRBV7-9 with TRBJ1-5; 8 bases fit TRBD1. This CDR3 is 16 amino acids long. The germline V gene encodes CDR1 SEHNR and CDR2 FQNEAQ (reference sequence). J gave up 4 bases and V 5 bases, and 10 bases lay outside the gene matches. The CDR3 coding sequence is TGTGCCAGCAGCCCAGGAGACAGGGGAGATAATCAGCCCCAGCATTTT. It translates to CASSPGDRGDNQPQHF.

The chain uses TRBV4-3 and TRBJ2-7; D gene uncertain. The germline CDR1 and CDR2 sequences are LGHNA and YSLEER. The CDR3 loop spans 15 amino acids. V was cut by 0 bases and J by 0 bases, with 9 bases left in between. CDR3 DNA: TGCGCCAGCAGCCAAGATGTCACAGACTCCTACGAGCAGTACTTC. It yields the protein CASSQDVTDSYEQYF.

The rearrangement links TRBV10-1 to TRBJ2-2; the D gene is possibly TRBD1 (6 bases). The CDR3 covers 16 residues. Looked up from germline, CDR1 is WNHNN and CDR2 is SYGVQD (reference sequence). The V gene lost 5 bases and the J gene lost 1 base, with 14 bases spanning the gap. DNA for the CDR3: TGCGCCAGCAGTAGCTACAGAGGGGGGAACACCGGGGAGCTGTTTTTT. Translation: CASSSYRGGNTGELFF.

This clone has a single count. The rearrangement uses TRBV5-5 and TRBJ1-2; 9 positions match TRBD1. The CDR3 runs 14 residues. The V gene end was trimmed by 4 bases and the J gene end by 3 bases; junction bases not matched to a gene: 4. Germline V gene sequence: CDR1 SGHKS, CDR2 YYEKEE (reference sequence). The CDR3 region has the DNA TGTGCCAGCAGCCTCGGACAGGGGTACTATGGCTACACCTTC. Encoded protein: CASSLGQGYYGYTF. Together with reference TRBV5-5 and TRBJ1-2, the CDR3 gives the full variable domain: DAGVTQSPTHLIKTRGQQVTLRCSPISGHKSVSWYQQVLGQGPQFIFQYYEKEERGRGNFPDRFSARQFPNYSSELNVNALLLGDSALYLCASSLGQGYYGYTFGSGTRLTVV.

The chain joins TRBV5-1 to TRBJ2-2, with TRBD2 identical over 7 bases. Germline V gene data show CDR1 as SGHRS and CDR2 as YFSETQ. V dropped 3 bases and J dropped 0; count of bases not matched to a gene: 5. The CDR3 covers 16 residues. The CDR3 loop is CASSSRSGANTGELFF. DNA of the CDR3: TGCGCCAGCAGCTCCCGAAGCGGGGCGAACACCGGGGAGCTGTTTTTT. The full variable domain, completed using reference TRBV5-1 and TRBJ2-2, is KAGVTQTPRYLIKTRGQQVTLSCSPISGHRSVSWYQQTPGQGLQFLFEYFSETQRNKGNFPGRFSGRQFSNSRSEMNVSTLELGDSALYLCASSSRSGANTGELFFGEGSRLTVL.